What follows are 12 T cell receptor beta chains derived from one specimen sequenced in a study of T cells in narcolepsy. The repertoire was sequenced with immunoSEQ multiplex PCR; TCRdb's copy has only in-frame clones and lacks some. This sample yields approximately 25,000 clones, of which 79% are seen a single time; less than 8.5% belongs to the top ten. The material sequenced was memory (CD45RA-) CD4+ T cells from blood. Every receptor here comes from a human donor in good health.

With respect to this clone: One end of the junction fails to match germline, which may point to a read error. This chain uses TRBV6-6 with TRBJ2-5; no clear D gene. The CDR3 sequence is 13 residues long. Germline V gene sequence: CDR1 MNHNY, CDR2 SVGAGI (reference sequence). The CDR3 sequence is CASTYSYVETQYF. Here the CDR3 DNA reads TGTGCCAGCACTTACTCCTACGTGGAGACCCAGTACTTC.

The chain's CDR3 is CASSPHRGDSTDTQYF. Here the CDR3 DNA reads TGTGCCAGCAGCCCCCACAGGGGCGATAGCACAGATACGCAGTATTTT. The gene calls are TRBV7-2 and TRBJ2-3, with 7 bases that match TRBD1. J was trimmed by 0 bases and V by 5 bases; bases with no gene match: 8. Germline V gives CDR1 SGHTA, CDR2 FQGNSA. The CDR3 has 16 residues.

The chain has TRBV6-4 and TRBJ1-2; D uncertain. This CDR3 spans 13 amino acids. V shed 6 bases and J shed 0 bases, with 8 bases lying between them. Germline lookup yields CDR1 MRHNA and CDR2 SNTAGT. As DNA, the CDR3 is TGTGCCAGCAGCCGGGGATCTAACTATGGCTACACCTTC. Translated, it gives CASSRGSNYGYTF.

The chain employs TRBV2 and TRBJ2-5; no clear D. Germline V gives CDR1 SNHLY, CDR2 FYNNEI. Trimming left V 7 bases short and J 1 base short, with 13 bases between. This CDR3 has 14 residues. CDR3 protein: CASKTVQTQETQYF. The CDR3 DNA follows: TGTGCCAGCAAGACGGTACAAACCCAAGAGACCCAGTACTTC.

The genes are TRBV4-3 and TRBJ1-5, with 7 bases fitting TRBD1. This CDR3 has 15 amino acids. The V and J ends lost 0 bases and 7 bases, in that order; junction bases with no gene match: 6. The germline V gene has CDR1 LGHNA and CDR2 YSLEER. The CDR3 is CASSQEVTGDQPQHF. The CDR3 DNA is TGCGCCAGCAGCCAAGAAGTTACAGGGGACCAGCCCCAGCATTTT.

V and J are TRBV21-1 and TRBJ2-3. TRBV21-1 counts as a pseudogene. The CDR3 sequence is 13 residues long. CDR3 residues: CASILDPTDTQYF. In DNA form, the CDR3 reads TGTGCCAGCATCCTGGACCCCACAGATACGCAGTATTTT.

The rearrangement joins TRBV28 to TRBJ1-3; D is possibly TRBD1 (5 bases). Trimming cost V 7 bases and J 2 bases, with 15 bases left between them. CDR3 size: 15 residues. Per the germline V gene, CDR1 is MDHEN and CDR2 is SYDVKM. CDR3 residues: CASTTWAGAGNTIYF. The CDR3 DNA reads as TGTGCCAGCACCACCTGGGCGGGGGCTGGAAACACCATATATTTT.

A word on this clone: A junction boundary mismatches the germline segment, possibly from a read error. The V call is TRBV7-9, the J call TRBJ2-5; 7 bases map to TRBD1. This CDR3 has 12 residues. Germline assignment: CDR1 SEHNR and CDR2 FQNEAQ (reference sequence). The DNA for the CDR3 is TGTGCTAGCACAGGGGCGGAAGAGACCCAGTACTTC. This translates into CASTGAEETQYF.

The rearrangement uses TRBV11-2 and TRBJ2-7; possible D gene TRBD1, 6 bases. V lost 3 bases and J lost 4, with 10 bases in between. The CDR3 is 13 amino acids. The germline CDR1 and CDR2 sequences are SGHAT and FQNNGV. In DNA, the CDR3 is TGTGCCAGCAGCTTGGAAGACAGGTACGAGCAGTACTTC. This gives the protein CASSLEDRYEQYF. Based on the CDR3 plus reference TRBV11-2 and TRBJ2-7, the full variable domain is EAGVAQSPRYKIIEKRQSVAFWCNPISGHATLYWYQQILGQGPKLLIQFQNNGVVDDSQLPKDRFSAERLKGVDSTLKIQPAKLEDSAVYLCASSLEDRYEQYFGPGTRLTVT.

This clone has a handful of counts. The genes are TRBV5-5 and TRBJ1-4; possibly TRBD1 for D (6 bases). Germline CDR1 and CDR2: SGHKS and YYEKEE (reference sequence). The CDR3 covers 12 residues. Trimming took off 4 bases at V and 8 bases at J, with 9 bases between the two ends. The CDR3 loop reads CASSEDSEKLFF. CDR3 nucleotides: TGTGCCAGCAGCGAGGACAGCGAAAAACTGTTTTTT.

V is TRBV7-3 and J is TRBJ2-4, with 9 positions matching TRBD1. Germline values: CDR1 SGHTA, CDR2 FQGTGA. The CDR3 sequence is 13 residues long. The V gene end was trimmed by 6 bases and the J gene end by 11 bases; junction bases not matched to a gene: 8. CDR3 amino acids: CASREPRQGVQYF. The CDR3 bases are TGTGCCAGCAGGGAACCAAGACAGGGGGTTCAGTACTTC.

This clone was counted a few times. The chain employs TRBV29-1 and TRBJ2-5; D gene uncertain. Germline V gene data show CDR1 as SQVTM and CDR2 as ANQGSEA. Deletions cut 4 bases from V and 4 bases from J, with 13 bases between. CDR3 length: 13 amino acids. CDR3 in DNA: TGCAGCGTTGGGACCGATATACGAGAGACCCAGTACTTC. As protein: CSVGTDIRETQYF.